Below are 10 T cell receptor beta chains sequenced from a single sample in a study of blood T cells in healthy people across ages. A sample-barcoded 5' primer and a J-beta primer mix were used in a second PCR of about 7 to 12 cycles. TCRdb ran MiXCR on the 5' RACE reads and lists one entry per CDR3 protein. The data hold approximately 1,100,000 distinct CDR3 sequences, with under 45% observed a single time. The sample taken for sequencing was blood. Receptor source: a woman aged 60-70 years in good health.

The CDR3: CSASRLSYEQYF. The DNA for the CDR3 is TGCAGTGCTTCCCGACTGTCCTACGAGCAGTACTTC. The chain employs TRBV20-1 and TRBJ2-7; D call uncertain. V was pared by 5 bases and J by 1 base, with 9 bases between. The CDR3 is 12 residues long. Germline CDR1 is DFQATT and CDR2 is SNEGSKA (reference sequence).

The chain recombines TRBV4-1 with TRBJ2-3; possibly TRBD1 for D (6 bases). Germline loops: CDR1 MGHRA, CDR2 YSYEKL. This CDR3 is 14 amino acids long. V lost 3 bases and J lost 2, with 9 bases in between. CDR3 bases: TGCGCCAGCAGCCATCGACAGGTCACAGATACGCAGTATTTT. Amino acid sequence: CASSHRQVTDTQYF.

V is TRBV28 and J is TRBJ2-5, with 9 bases that match TRBD2. The J call could be wrong; TRBJ2-7 is a better fit for the DNA end. The CDR3 length is 14 residues. Germline-derived CDR1 and CDR2 are MDHEN and SYDVKM. The CDR3 here is CASSFLLAGYEQYF. CDR3 DNA: TGTGCCAGCAGTTTTTTACTAGCGGGTTACGAGCAGTACTTC.

The chain uses TRBV9 and TRBJ2-5; D may be TRBD2 (7 bases). Germline CDR1 is SGDLS and CDR2 is YYNGEE. The CDR3 runs to 14 residues. The V gene lost 4 bases and the J gene lost 1 base, with 11 bases spanning the gap. The CDR3 protein is CASSQRGGQETQYF. The CDR3 region has the DNA TGTGCCAGCAGCCAGAGGGGGGGCCAAGAGACCCAGTACTTC.

In this sample, this clonotype turned up once. The genes are TRBV20-1 and TRBJ2-7, with TRBD1 matching over 7 bases. Germline CDR1 DFQATT, CDR2 SNEGSKA (reference sequence). V gave up 5 bases and J gave up 4 bases; unmatched junction bases: 5. This CDR3 contains 12 residues. The CDR3 reads CSALRDRYEQYF. The CDR3 bases are TGCAGTGCTCTCCGGGACAGATACGAGCAGTACTTC.

This clonotype was seen more than once but under ten times. The V gene is TRBV7-2, the J gene TRBJ2-1, with a weak D call TRBD1 (6 bases). CDR3 length: 14 amino acids. V was cut by 2 bases and J by 5 bases, with 10 bases left in between. Germline lookup yields CDR1 SGHTA and CDR2 FQGNSA. The CDR3 DNA is TGTGCCAGCAGCTTACAGGGGTCCGACAATGAGCAGTTCTTC. Translating gives CASSLQGSDNEQFF.

The J gene is TRBJ1-5, the V gene TRBV12-3 or TRBV12-4, with D perhaps TRBD1 (5 bases). The CDR3 contains 16 residues. Trimming took off 5 bases at V and 2 bases at J, with 16 bases between the two ends. The CDR3 loop is CASSPTQGLGNQPQHF. The CDR3, as DNA: TGTGCCAGCAGTCCGACCCAGGGTTTAGGCAATCAGCCCCAGCATTTT.

The J gene is TRBJ1-2, the V gene TRBV6-5; maybe TRBD1 (5 bases). The V end was cut by 6 bases, the J end by 8 bases, with 16 bases between. The germline V gene encodes CDR1 MNHEY and CDR2 SVGAGI. CDR3 length: 13 amino acids. CDR3 coding DNA: TGTGCCAGCAGCCGCGGACATGAAGAGGGCTACACCTTC. The encoded protein is CASSRGHEEGYTF.

V is TRBV12-3 or TRBV12-4 and J is TRBJ2-5; D perhaps matches TRBD1 (6 bases). V gave up 6 bases and J gave up 5 bases, with 19 bases separating them. The CDR3 has 15 residues. In DNA, the CDR3 is TGTGCCAGCAGCCACAGGGTATTCCGAGGGGAGACCCAGTACTTC. This translates into CASSHRVFRGETQYF.

This clonotype was detected a few times. This chain uses TRBV20-1 with TRBJ2-3, with TRBD2 identical over 8 bases. Germline V gene lookup returns CDR1 DFQATT and CDR2 SNEGSKA (reference sequence). Trimming took 0 bases from V and 5 from J; bases not matched to a gene: 7. The CDR3 covers 15 residues. The CDR3 sequence is CSARDWSGSLDTQYF. The CDR3 DNA is TGCAGTGCTAGAGATTGGAGCGGGAGTTTAGATACGCAGTATTTT.